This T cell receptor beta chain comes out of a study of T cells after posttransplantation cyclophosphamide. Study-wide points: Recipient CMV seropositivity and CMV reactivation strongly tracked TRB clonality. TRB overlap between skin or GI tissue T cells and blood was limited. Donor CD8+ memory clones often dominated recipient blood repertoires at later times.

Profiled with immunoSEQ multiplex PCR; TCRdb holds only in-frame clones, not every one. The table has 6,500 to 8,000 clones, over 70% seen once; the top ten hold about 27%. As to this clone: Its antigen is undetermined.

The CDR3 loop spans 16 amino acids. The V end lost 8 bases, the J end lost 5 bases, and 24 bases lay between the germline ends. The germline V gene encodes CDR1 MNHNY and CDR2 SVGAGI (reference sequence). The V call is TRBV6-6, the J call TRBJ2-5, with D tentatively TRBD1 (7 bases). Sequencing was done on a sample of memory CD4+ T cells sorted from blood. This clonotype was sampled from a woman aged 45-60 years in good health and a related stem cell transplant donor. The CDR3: CASSKGAGTGGETQYF. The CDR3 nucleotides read TGTGCCAGCTCCAAGGGGGCGGGAACGGGCGGGGAGACCCAGTACTTC.